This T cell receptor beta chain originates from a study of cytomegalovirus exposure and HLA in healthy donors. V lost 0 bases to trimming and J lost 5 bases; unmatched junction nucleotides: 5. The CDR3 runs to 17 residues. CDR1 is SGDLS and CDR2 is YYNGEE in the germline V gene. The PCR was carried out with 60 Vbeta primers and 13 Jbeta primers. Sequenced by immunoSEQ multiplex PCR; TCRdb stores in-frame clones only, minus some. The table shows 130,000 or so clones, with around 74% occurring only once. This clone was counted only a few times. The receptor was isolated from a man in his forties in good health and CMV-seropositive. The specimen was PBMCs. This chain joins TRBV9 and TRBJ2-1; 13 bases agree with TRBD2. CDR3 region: CASSVVPTSGRDNEQFF. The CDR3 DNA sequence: TGTGCCAGCAGCGTAGTCCCCACTAGCGGGAGGGACAATGAGCAGTTCTTC.